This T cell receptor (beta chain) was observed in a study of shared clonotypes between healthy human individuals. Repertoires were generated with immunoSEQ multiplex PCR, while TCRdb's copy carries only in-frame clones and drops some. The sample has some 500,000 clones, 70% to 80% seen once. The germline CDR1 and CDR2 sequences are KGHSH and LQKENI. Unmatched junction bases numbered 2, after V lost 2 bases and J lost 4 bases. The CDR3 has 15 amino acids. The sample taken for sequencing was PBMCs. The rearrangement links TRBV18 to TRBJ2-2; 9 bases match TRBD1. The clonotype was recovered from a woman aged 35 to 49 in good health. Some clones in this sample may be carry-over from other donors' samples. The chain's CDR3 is CASSPRQGGTGELFF. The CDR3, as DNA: TGTGCCAGCTCACCAAGACAGGGGGGCACCGGGGAGCTGTTTTTT. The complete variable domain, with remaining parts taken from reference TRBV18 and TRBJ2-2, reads NAGVMQNPRHLVRRRGQEARLRCSPMKGHSHVYWYRQLPEEGLKFMVYLQKENIIDESGMPKERFSAEFPKEGPSILRIQQVVRGDSAAYFCASSPRQGGTGELFFGEGSRLTVL.